This TCR beta chain emerged from a study of blood T cell repertoires in COVID-19. The wider study: Sites in the United States, Italy and Spain provided acute and convalescent COVID-19 samples. The analysed material was cDNA or gDNA that came from T cells, B-cell-depleted T cells, or PBMCs.

Per the original data handling: Quantification of nucleated cells was approximated via reference gene primer amplification. The repertoire was sequenced with immunoSEQ multiplex PCR; TCRdb's copy has only in-frame clones and lacks some. The DNA was the basis for D and trimming; V, J and clone size are from that table. The sample yields about 130,000 clones, roughly 83% seen once. After removal of 2 bases from V and 1 base from J, the junction contained 2 bases not matched to a gene. In germline, CDR1 is ENHRY, CDR2 SYGVKD. CDR3 length: 15 residues. This clone showed up just a few times. The sequence came from a woman older than 75 with acute or convalescent COVID-19. Sample: peripheral blood. The chain joins TRBV10-3 to TRBJ1-5, with TRBD1 matching 7 bases. CDR3 loop: CAISETGVSNQPQHF. CDR3 DNA sequence: TGTGCCATCAGTGAGACAGGGGTCAGCAATCAGCCCCAGCATTTT.